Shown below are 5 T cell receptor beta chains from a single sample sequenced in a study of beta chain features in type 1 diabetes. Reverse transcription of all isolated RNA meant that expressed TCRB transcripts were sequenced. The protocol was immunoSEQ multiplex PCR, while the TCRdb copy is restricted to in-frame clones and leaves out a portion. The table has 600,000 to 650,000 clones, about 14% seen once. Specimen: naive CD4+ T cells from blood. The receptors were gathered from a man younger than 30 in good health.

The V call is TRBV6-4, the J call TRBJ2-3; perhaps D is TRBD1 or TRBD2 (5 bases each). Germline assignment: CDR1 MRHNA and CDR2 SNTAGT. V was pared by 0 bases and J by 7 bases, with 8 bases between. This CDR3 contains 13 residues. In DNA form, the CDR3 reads TGTGCCAGCAGTGACTCGAGGGGAAATACGCAGTATTTT. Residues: CASSDSRGNTQYF.

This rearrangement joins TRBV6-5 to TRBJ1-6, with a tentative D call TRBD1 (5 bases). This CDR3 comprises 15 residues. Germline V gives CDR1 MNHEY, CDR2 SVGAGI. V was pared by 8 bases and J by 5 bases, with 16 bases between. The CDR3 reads CASRGDPWNNSPLHF. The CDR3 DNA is TGTGCCAGCCGCGGGGACCCTTGGAATAATTCACCCCTCCACTTT.

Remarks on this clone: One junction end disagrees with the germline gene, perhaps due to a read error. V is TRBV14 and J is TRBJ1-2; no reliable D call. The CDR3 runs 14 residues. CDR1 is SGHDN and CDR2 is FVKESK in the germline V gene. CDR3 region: CASTQSRAYYGYTF. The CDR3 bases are TGTGCCAGCACCCAATCCCGGGCCTACTATGGCTACACCTTC.

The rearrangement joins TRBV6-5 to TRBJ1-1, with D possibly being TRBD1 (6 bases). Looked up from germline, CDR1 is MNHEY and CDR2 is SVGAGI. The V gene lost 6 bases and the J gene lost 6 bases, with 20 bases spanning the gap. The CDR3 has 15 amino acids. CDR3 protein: CASRPRKQGGAEAFF. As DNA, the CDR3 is TGTGCCAGCAGGCCACGAAAACAGGGAGGGGCTGAAGCTTTCTTT.

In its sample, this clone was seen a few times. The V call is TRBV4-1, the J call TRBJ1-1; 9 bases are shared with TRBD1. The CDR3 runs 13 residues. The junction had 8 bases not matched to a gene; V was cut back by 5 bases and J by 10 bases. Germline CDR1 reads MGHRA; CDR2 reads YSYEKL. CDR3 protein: CASSKGGQGAAFF. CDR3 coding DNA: TGCGCCAGCAGCAAAGGGGGACAGGGTGCAGCTTTCTTT.